This TCR beta chain was identified in a study of blood T cell repertoires in COVID-19. In the study overall: Spain, Italy and the United States supplied samples that represented acute and convalescent COVID-19.

Study processing details: Amplifying reference gene primers gave estimates of nucleated cell counts. The data were produced by immunoSEQ multiplex PCR, yet TCRdb's version contains in-frame clones alone and is incomplete. That table gives V, J and clone size, and the DNA gave D and trimming. The sample gives around 320,000 clones, 87% of which show up once; about 2.5% is in the top ten. This CDR3 is built from 15 residues. The V gene's germline CDR1 is SGDLS and CDR2 YYNGEE. V was shortened by 4 bases and J by 3 bases, with 13 bases between the two germline ends. Sequences were obtained from peripheral blood. This TCR derives from a man aged 18 to 30 with active or convalescent COVID-19. This chain joins TRBV9 and TRBJ2-2; D is perhaps TRBD2 (6 bases). CDR3 nucleotides: TGTGCCAGCAGCTCCTTAGCGGAATACACCGGGGAGCTGTTTTTT. This translates into CASSSLAEYTGELFF.